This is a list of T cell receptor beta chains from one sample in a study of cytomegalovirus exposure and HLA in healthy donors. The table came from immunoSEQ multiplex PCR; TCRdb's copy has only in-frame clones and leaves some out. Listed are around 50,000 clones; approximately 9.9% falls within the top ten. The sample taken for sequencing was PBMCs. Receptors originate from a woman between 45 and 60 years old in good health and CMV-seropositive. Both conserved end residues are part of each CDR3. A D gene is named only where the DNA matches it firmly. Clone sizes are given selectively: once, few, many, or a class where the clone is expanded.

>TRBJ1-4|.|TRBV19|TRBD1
CASSTQGETGEKLFF
TGTGCCAGTAGTACTCAGGGGGAGACGGGAGAAAAACTGTTTTTT
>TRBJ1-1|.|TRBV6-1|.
CASSEDRGITEAFF
TGTGCCAGCAGTGAAGATAGGGGAATCACTGAAGCTTTCTTT
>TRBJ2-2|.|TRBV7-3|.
CASSSTSTGELFF
TGTGCCAGCAGCTCGACTAGTACTGGGGAGCTGTTTTTT
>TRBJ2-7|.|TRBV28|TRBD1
CASRPTGGHEQYF
TGTGCCAGCCGCCCGACAGGGGGCCACGAGCAGTACTTC
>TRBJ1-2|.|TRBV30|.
CAWRSGNGYTF
TGTGCCTGGAGATCCGGGAATGGCTACACCTTC
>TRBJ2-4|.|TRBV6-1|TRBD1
CASSTGAAKNIQYF
TGTGCCAGCAGTACAGGGGCCGCCAAAAACATTCAGTACTTC
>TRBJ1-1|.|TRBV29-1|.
CSVSSSGSGAFF
TGCAGCGTTTCTTCTAGCGGGAGTGGAGCTTTCTTT
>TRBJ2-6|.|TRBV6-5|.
CASSYSIGANVLTF
TGTGCCAGCAGTTACTCAATAGGGGCCAACGTCCTGACTTTC
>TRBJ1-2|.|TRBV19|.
CASSTTGGVYGYTF
TGTGCCAGTAGTACCACCGGGGGGGTCTATGGCTACACCTTC
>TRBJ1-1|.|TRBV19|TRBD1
CASSKSPGQGGKAFF
TGTGCCAGTAGTAAATCCCCGGGACAGGGCGGTAAAGCTTTCTTT
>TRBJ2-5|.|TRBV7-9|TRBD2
CASSLAASGPGETQYF
TGTGCCAGCAGCTTAGCGGCTAGCGGGCCTGGAGAGACCCAGTACTTC
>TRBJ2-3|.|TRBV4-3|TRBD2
CASSHSGGSTDTQYF
TGCGCCAGCAGCCATAGCGGGGGGAGCACAGATACGCAGTATTTT
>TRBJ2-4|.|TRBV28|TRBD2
CASSPGRVKNIQYF
TGTGCCAGCAGCCCCGGGAGGGTCAAAAACATTCAGTACTTC
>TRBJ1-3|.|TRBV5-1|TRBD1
CASSPGTGSGNTIYF
TGCGCCAGCAGCCCCGGGACAGGGTCTGGAAACACCATATATTTT
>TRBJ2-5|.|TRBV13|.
CASSLDRVQTQYF
TGTGCCAGCAGCTTAGACAGGGTTCAGACCCAGTACTTC
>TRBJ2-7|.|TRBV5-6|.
CASSYRWEQYF
TGTGCCAGCAGCTACAGGTGGGAGCAGTACTTC
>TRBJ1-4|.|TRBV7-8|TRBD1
CASGPGQQNEKLFF
TGTGCCAGCGGTCCGGGACAGCAGAATGAAAAACTGTTTTTT
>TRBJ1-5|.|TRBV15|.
CATSGEYRSTQSPSNQPQHF
TGTGCCACCAGCGGAGAGTATCGGAGCACCCAAAGTCCGAGCAATCAGCCCCAGCATTTT
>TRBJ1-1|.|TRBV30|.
CAWSTRGGAEAFF
TGTGCCTGGAGTACCAGGGGAGGGGCTGAAGCTTTCTTT
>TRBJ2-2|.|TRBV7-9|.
CASSKDSPNTGELFF
TGTGCCAGCAGCAAAGACAGTCCGAACACCGGGGAGCTGTTTTTT
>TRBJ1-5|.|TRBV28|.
CASSLPRQNNQPQHF
TGTGCCAGCAGTCTCCCTCGACAGAACAATCAGCCCCAGCATTTT
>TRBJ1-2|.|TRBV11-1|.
CASSSDRNYNYGYTF
TGTGCCAGCAGCTCCGACAGGAATTATAACTATGGCTACACCTTC
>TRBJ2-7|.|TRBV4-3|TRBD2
CASSHSGGGEQYF
TGCGCCAGCAGTCATAGCGGGGGGGGTGAGCAGTACTTC
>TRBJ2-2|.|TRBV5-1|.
CASSLQEPGELFF
TGCGCCAGCAGCTTACAGGAGCCCGGGGAGCTGTTTTTT
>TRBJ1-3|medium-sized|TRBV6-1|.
CASSEPTEHSGNTIYF
TGTGCCAGCAGTGAGCCGACAGAGCACTCTGGAAACACCATATATTTT
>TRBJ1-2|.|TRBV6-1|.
CASTWGRQGESGYTF
TGTGCCAGCACATGGGGGAGGCAGGGCGAGAGCGGCTACACCTTC
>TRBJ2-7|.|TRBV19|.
CAIKSPRGEQYF
TGTGCCATCAAATCCCCTAGGGGCGAGCAGTACTTC
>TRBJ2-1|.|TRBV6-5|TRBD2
CASSFRGRGNEQFF
TGTGCCAGCAGTTTTCGCGGGAGAGGTAATGAGCAGTTCTTC
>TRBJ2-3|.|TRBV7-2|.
CASSRGSLGTDTQYF
TGTGCCAGCAGCCGAGGGAGTTTGGGTACAGATACGCAGTATTTT
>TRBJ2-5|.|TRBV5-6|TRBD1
CASSFAWDREVETQYF
TGTGCCAGCAGCTTCGCATGGGACAGGGAGGTGGAGACCCAGTACTTC
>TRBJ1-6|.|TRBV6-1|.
CASSEVGTWQF
TGTGCCAGCAGTGAAGTCGGGACATGGCAGTTT